The entry that follows covers one T cell receptor beta chain sequence. Its cognate antigen is unknown. Regarding time point: pre-sensitization, week 0. Treatment meaning: therapeutic diphenylcyclopropenone sensitization with weekly scalp DPC. During construction of the library, unique molecular identifiers were attached to individual cDNA molecules for quantitative, reproducible TCR counting. Study processing details: Sampled TCR counts reached a median of 95,638 per sample, with values ranging from roughly 23,224 to 700,000. TCRdb reanalysed the RACE reads using MiXCR and keeps one entry per CDR3 protein. The V and J calls here are based on TCRdb, not the publication. The table records 300,000 to 450,000 distinct CDR3 sequences, 4.5% to 7% of them present only once. The data stem from a study of human T cells and chemical hapten exposure. Regarding the study as a whole: TCRs at high frequency, those above 1 in 1000, did not change with DPC sensitization. Expanded TCRs were compared with controls, and the expanded TCRs formed significantly more large CDR3 similarity clusters.

The sequence was collected from a woman aged 18-35 years with alopecia areata. Some clones in this sample may be carry-over from other donors' samples. The material was whole blood, obtained in connection with sensitization to the hapten diphenylcyclopropenone (DPC).

In DNA, the CDR3 is TGTGCCAGCAGTGATAGTCGACTAGCGGGACAAGAGACCCAGTACTTC. Translating it yields CASSDSRLAGQETQYF. The chain has TRBV2 and TRBJ2-5, with TRBD2 matching 11 bases. This CDR3 spans 16 amino acids. The J segment lost 2 bases and the V segment lost 3 bases, leaving 5 bases of the junction unmatched. The germline gives CDR1 SNHLY, CDR2 FYNNEI. Based on the CDR3 plus reference TRBV2 and TRBJ2-5, the full variable domain is EPEVTQTPSHQVTQMGQEVILRCVPISNHLYFYWYRQILGQKVEFLVSFYNNEISEKSEIFDDQFSVERPDGSNFTLKIRSTKLEDSAMYFCASSDSRLAGQETQYFGPGTRLLVL.